The 19 T cell receptor beta chains below were found in one sample sequenced in a study of vaccination effects on CD4 cells after COVID-19. TCRdb's table, derived via immunoSEQ multiplex PCR, lists solely in-frame clones and lacks some. The table has more than 35,000 clones, 66% seen once; the top ten hold about 16%. The ViraFEST assay expanded antigen-specific CD4+ T cells with viral peptide pools before sequencing. Cultured cells yielded isolated CD4+ T cells after around 10 days. No vaccinee had earlier SARS-CoV-2 infection, and nucleocapsid antibodies were negative. These receptors have no known antigen. The material sequenced was CD4+ T cells from PBMCs cultured with HCoV-OC43 spike peptides, taken before COVID-19 vaccination. Subset given: HCoV-OC43 spike overlapping peptide pool stimulation. The receptors derive from a human donor who received a COVID-19 vaccine.

This clone has a handful of counts. The rearrangement uses TRBV7-9 and TRBJ1-4; 9 nucleotides agree with TRBD1. J gave up 5 bases and V 5 bases, and 3 bases lay outside the gene matches. This CDR3 is 14 amino acids long. Per germline, CDR1 SEHNR and CDR2 FQNEAQ (reference sequence). CDR3 region: CASSLGQGNEKLFF. In nucleotides, the CDR3 is TGTGCCAGCAGCCTCGGACAGGGGAATGAAAAACTGTTTTTT.

The chain combines TRBV5-6 with TRBJ1-2; TRBD1 might be the D (5 bases). Germline V gene lookup returns CDR1 SGHDT and CDR2 YYEEEE. The V and J ends lost 0 bases and 6 bases respectively, with 18 bases between them. This CDR3 contains 16 residues. The CDR3 nucleotides read TGTGCCAGCAGCTTGGAGACAGTGCGAAGGGCTGATGGCTACACCTTC. It yields the protein CASSLETVRRADGYTF.

This chain joins TRBV3-1 (or the pseudogene TRBV3-2) and TRBJ1-1; TRBD1 matches 9 bases. The CDR3 length is 13 residues. Germline CDR1 and CDR2: LGHDT and YNNKEL (reference sequence). The ends lost 1 base at V and 7 bases at J; junction bases unmatched: 1. This CDR3 is CASSQGGQGEAFF. CDR3 nucleotide sequence: TGTGCCAGCAGCCAAGGGGGACAGGGTGAAGCTTTCTTT.

This rearrangement joins TRBV5-4 to TRBJ1-1; TRBD1 matches at 7 bases. In germline, CDR1 is SGHNT, CDR2 YYREEE (reference sequence). The CDR3 totals 15 residues. J lost 4 bases, V lost 1 base, and 7 bases had no gene match. Written as DNA, the CDR3 is TGTGCCAGCAGCTTGAGCACACAGGGGCTCACTGAAGCTTTCTTT. Translated: CASSLSTQGLTEAFF.

V and J are TRBV3-1 (or the pseudogene TRBV3-2) and TRBJ1-3, with TRBD1 as a possible D gene (5 bases). Trimming pared 4 bases from V and 0 bases from J, leaving 19 bases between. Germline V gene lookup returns CDR1 LGHDT and CDR2 YNNKEL (reference sequence). The CDR3 consists of 18 residues. Here the CDR3 DNA reads TGTGCCAGCAGCCGTGGGGGACGGCTGCAGCGCTCTGGAAACACCATATATTTT. Amino acids: CASSRGGRLQRSGNTIYF.

This chain uses TRBV14 with TRBJ2-2; D uncertain. CDR3 length: 14 residues. With 5 bases removed from V and 1 base from J, the gap between germline ends came to 8 bases. Germline V CDR1 and CDR2: SGHDN, FVKESK. The chain's CDR3 is CASSTRLNTGELFF. The CDR3 DNA follows: TGTGCCAGCAGCACCCGGTTGAACACCGGGGAGCTGTTTTTT.

This chain links TRBV6-5 with TRBJ2-7; 10 positions match TRBD1. Trimming cost V 2 bases and J 2 bases; bases outside gene matches: 0. This CDR3 has 14 residues. CDR1 is MNHEY, CDR2 SVGAGI, per germline. CDR3 sequence reads: CASSYGTGAYEQYF. The CDR3 nucleotides read TGTGCCAGCAGTTACGGGACAGGGGCCTACGAGCAGTACTTC.

The chain combines TRBV29-1 with TRBJ2-7; D gene ambiguous. V dropped 6 bases and J dropped 6 bases, with 12 bases sitting between them. The length of the CDR3 is 11 residues. Germline values: CDR1 SQVTM, CDR2 ANQGSEA. CDR3 in amino acids: CSVGSSREQYF. DNA of the CDR3: TGCAGCGTCGGAAGTAGTCGCGAGCAGTACTTC.

The chain combines TRBV2 with TRBJ1-1, with D possibly being TRBD1 (5 bases). The V and J ends lost 3 bases and 7 bases respectively, with 18 bases between them. CDR1 and CDR2 from the germline V gene are SNHLY and FYNNEI. CDR3 size: 15 residues. CDR3 amino acids: CASSEWQGGIGEAFF. CDR3 nucleotide sequence: TGTGCCAGCAGTGAGTGGCAGGGAGGTATAGGTGAAGCTTTCTTT.

The chain joins TRBV6-5 to TRBJ1-2; a weak D match, TRBD1 (6 bases). Germline CDR1 is MNHEY and CDR2 is SVGAGI. The CDR3 contains 15 residues. The V end lost 6 bases, the J end lost 0 bases, and 14 bases lay between the germline ends. CDR3 DNA: TGTGCCAGCAGGCTACAGGGTGTAGCTAACTATGGCTACACCTTC. Its protein is CASRLQGVANYGYTF.

In this sample, this clone turned up once. The J gene is TRBJ2-3, the V gene TRBV7-9; the match to TRBD2 covers 10 bases. V lost 4 bases and J lost 4; bases outside the gene matches: 8. CDR1 is SEHNR and CDR2 is FQNEAQ in the germline V gene (reference sequence). CDR3 length equals 16 residues. The CDR3 sequence is CASSWVAGGGADTQYF. DNA for the CDR3: TGTGCCAGCAGCTGGGTAGCGGGGGGTGGTGCAGATACGCAGTATTTT.

The chain employs TRBV10-3 and TRBJ2-3, with D perhaps matching TRBD2 (6 bases). Per germline, CDR1 ENHRY and CDR2 SYGVKD. This CDR3 contains 13 residues. V gave up 11 bases and J gave up 3 bases, with 15 bases separating them. The chain's CDR3 is CAALGSGTDTQYF. CDR3 sequence (DNA): TGTGCCGCGCTAGGGAGCGGGACAGATACGCAGTATTTT.

The chain recombines TRBV7-2 with TRBJ2-3; TRBD2 aligns across 10 bases. After removal of 5 bases from V and 5 bases from J, the junction contained 4 bases not matched to a gene. There are 14 residues in the CDR3. Germline assignment: CDR1 SGHTA and CDR2 FQGNSA. CDR3 in DNA: TGTGCCAGCAGCCCTAGCGGGGGCGTAGATACGCAGTATTTT. This encodes CASSPSGGVDTQYF.

V usage is TRBV29-1 and J usage is TRBJ1-1; D uncertain. The CDR3 has 13 residues. The V and J ends lost 6 bases and 0 bases respectively, with 11 bases between them. The germline gives CDR1 SQVTM, CDR2 ANQGSEA. The CDR3 here is CSVAGTMNTEAFF. CDR3 sequence (DNA): TGCAGCGTGGCCGGAACAATGAACACTGAAGCTTTCTTT.

The V and J genes are TRBV9 and TRBJ2-7; no reliable D call. Trimming left V 3 bases short and J 2 bases short, with 15 bases between. CDR1 and CDR2 (germline): SGDLS, YYNGEE. The CDR3 extends over 15 amino acids. CDR3 sequence: CASSALASATYEQYF. In DNA, the CDR3 is TGTGCCAGCAGCGCCTTAGCCTCCGCCACCTACGAGCAGTACTTC. The variable domain in full, completed from reference TRBV9 and TRBJ2-7, reads DSGVTQTPKHLITATGQRVTLRCSPRSGDLSVYWYQQSLDQGLQFLIQYYNGEERAKGNILERFSAQQFPDLHSELNLSSLELGDSALYFCASSALASATYEQYFGPGTRLTVT.

The genes are TRBV29-1 and TRBJ2-2; D is perhaps TRBD2 (5 bases). The length of the CDR3 is 11 residues. Deletions cut 6 bases from V and 3 bases from J, with 5 bases between. Germline assignment: CDR1 SQVTM and CDR2 ANQGSEA. The CDR3 coding sequence is TGCAGCGTCGGGGACACCGGGGAGCTGTTTTTT. Its protein is CSVGDTGELFF.

The chain joins TRBV5-5 to TRBJ2-5, with TRBD2 identical over 10 bases. CDR1 is SGHKS and CDR2 is YYEKEE in the germline V gene (reference sequence). The CDR3 runs 16 residues. V dropped 1 base and J dropped 4; count of bases not matched to a gene: 7. The CDR3 nucleotides read TGTGCCAGCAGCTTGTCTAGCGGGAGAGCGGGAGAGACCCAGTACTTC. It translates to CASSLSSGRAGETQYF.

V and J are TRBV19 and TRBJ2-7, with a tentative D call TRBD1 (7 bases). This CDR3 has 16 residues. Germline V gene lookup returns CDR1 LNHDA and CDR2 SQIVND (reference sequence). The V and J ends lost 3 bases and 3 bases respectively, with 18 bases between them. The CDR3 spells CASSMSAGRGYYEQYF. In DNA form, the CDR3 reads TGTGCCAGTAGTATGTCAGCGGGCAGGGGGTACTACGAGCAGTACTTC.

The V call is TRBV3-1 (or the pseudogene TRBV3-2), the J call TRBJ1-5, with a possible D match to TRBD1 (6 bases). Trimming cost V 1 base and J 9 bases, with 13 bases left between them. Germline assignment: CDR1 LGHDT and CDR2 YNNKEL (reference sequence). The CDR3 spans 14 residues. CDR3 coding DNA: TGTGCCAGCAGCCAAGGGACAGAGGGTACGCCCCAGCATTTT. Its protein is CASSQGTEGTPQHF.